The text below deals with one TCR beta chain. Its antigen is undetermined. Libraries were prepared by immunoSEQ multiplex PCR; TCRdb keeps only in-frame clonotypes and omits some of them. The sample shows approximately 50,000 clones, approximately 88% of them seen only once. With 3 bases clipped from V and 8 bases from J, the junction kept 22 bases outside the gene matches. The germline CDR1 and CDR2 sequences are SGHAT and FQDESV (reference sequence). The CDR3 is 19 amino acids. This specimen comes from a study of PD-L1 blockade in urothelial cancer. Study context: At 3 weeks after treatment start (second dose) and again at 6 weeks, blood was analyzed. The median T cell count in blood samples was about 140,000.

Described time point: pretreatment peripheral blood. Study-level points and caveats: Clonality of blood TCR below the median before treatment predicted better survival.

The material sequenced was PBMCs, taken around atezolizumab (anti-PD-L1) treatment. This clonotype was obtained from a man aged 45 to 65 with urothelial cancer. V gene TRBV11-1 combines with J gene TRBJ1-1, with TRBD1 identical over 9 bases. CDR3 sequence (DNA): TGTGCCAGCAGCTTTAGGGCGTGGGGACAGGGCGCGTCTACACAAGAAGCTTTCTTT. Translated, it gives CASSFRAWGQGASTQEAFF.